Presented here are 5 T cell receptor beta chains from one specimen sequenced in a study of tumor-infiltrating lymphocytes in oesophageal squamous cell carcinoma (dated by TCRdb to between 2015 and 2016). The library was generated by PCR. Reads for this sample came from an Illumina HiSeq 2000. In-frame beta chains were kept once TCRdb had trimmed the public reads at Q25 with fastp and called clones with MiXCR. Entries are consolidated by CDR3 protein sequence, retaining the most common genes and DNA. For this sample there are roughly 20,000 distinct CDR3 sequences; around 39% appear just once. Around 10% of the sample goes to the ten largest clones. The source material was esophageal tumor tissue. The receptors stem from a male donor with esophageal squamous cell carcinoma.

This clonotype has just a few counts. With a much larger clone just one base away, this may be a read error. The chain employs TRBV6-1 and TRBJ2-1, with a tentative D call TRBD2 (5 bases). The germline gives CDR1 MNHNS, CDR2 SASEGT. This CDR3 comprises 11 residues. V lost 8 bases and J lost 10, with 12 bases in between. The CDR3 loop is CASGLGEEQFF. CDR3 DNA sequence: TGTGCCAGCGGACTCGGCGAGGAGCAGTTCTTC.

Worth noting for this clonotype: A much larger clone differs from this one at a single base, so this may be a read error. This chain uses TRBV27 with TRBJ2-4; a weak D match, TRBD2 (5 bases). Near its end, the DNA agrees better with TRBJ2-1, so the J call may be wrong. In germline, CDR1 is MNHEY, CDR2 SMNVEV (reference sequence). The CDR3 has 13 residues. As DNA, the CDR3 is TGTGCCAGCAAGAGTAGCGCCTCCTACGAGCAGTTCTTC. Protein sequence: CASKSSASYEQFF.

This clonotype was seen once. The V call is TRBV7-4, the J call TRBJ2-5; D might be TRBD2 (6 bases). Trimming removed 1 base at V and 11 bases at J, with 8 bases between. This CDR3 has 11 amino acids. Germline loops: CDR1 SGHVT, CDR2 SQSDAQ. In DNA form, the CDR3 reads TGTGCCAGCAGCTTAGTCCGGGAGCAGTACTTC. It codes for CASSLVREQYF.

As concerns this clonotype: Because it lacks the conserved phenylalanine or tryptophan at the end, this CDR3 is likely a read error. The DNA is omitted, as the CDR3 cannot be located on it reliably, and the CDR3 follows TCRdb's listing. V is TRBV7-3 and J is TRBJ2-7; no check of the table's D call, TRBD1, against the DNA was made. The germline CDR1 and CDR2 sequences are SGHTA and FQGTGA. The CDR3 adds up to 16 amino acids, both ends counted. CDR3 loop: CASSADRVPYGYTFGS.

The rearrangement joins TRBV7-6 to TRBJ2-3, with D possibly TRBD1 on 6 matching bases. V lost 1 base, J lost 6 bases, and 11 bases lay in between. Germline CDR1 SGHVS, CDR2 FNYEAQ. The CDR3 covers 14 residues. Here the CDR3 DNA reads TGTGCCAGCAGCTTAGGGCCGCAGGGGGATACGCAGTATTTT. Protein product: CASSLGPQGDTQYF.